The 19 T cell receptor beta chains in this list originate from one sample, sequenced in a study of control samples from healthy donors and cancer patients. The method was immunoSEQ multiplex PCR; TCRdb's version includes in-frame clones alone and lacks a portion of them. The sample holds 260,000 or so clones, over 70% seen once. The sample comprised PBMCs. Receptor source: a woman aged 55-75 years with lung cancer.

The gene calls are TRBV29-1 and TRBJ1-2; D possibly corresponds to TRBD1 (5 bases). Germline CDR1 SQVTM, CDR2 ANQGSEA. V lost 5 bases and J 6 bases, leaving 16 bases between the germline ends. The CDR3 has 13 amino acids. The CDR3 reads CSVSPQGGNGYTF. DNA of the CDR3: TGCAGCGTTTCCCCTCAGGGAGGGAATGGCTACACCTTC.

This clone was detected only a few times. This chain links TRBV6-2 or TRBV6-3 with TRBJ2-3, with 10 nucleotides matching TRBD2. The trim removed 3 bases at V and 2 bases at J, leaving 5 bases unmatched. This CDR3 contains 16 residues. Germline V gives CDR1 MNHEY, CDR2 SVGEGT. CDR3 residues: CASSYRTSGPTDTQYF. The CDR3 bases are TGTGCCAGCAGTTATCGGACTAGCGGACCCACAGATACGCAGTATTTT.

The gene calls are TRBV6-5 and TRBJ1-1; 10 nucleotides align to TRBD1. The CDR3 sequence is 14 residues long. V was clipped by 6 bases and J by 3 bases; unmatched bases: 4. Germline loops: CDR1 MNHEY, CDR2 SVGAGI. DNA for the CDR3: TGTGCCAGCAGCCGGACAGGGGGATACACTGAAGCTTTCTTT. This encodes CASSRTGGYTEAFF.

The chain couples TRBV29-1 to TRBJ1-1; D might be TRBD1 (6 bases). Looked up from germline, CDR1 is SQVTM and CDR2 is ANQGSEA. The CDR3 sequence is 14 residues long. The V gene lost 5 bases and the J gene lost 3 bases, with 16 bases spanning the gap. CDR3 DNA sequence: TGCAGCGTTCCCCACACAGGGCTCTACACTGAAGCTTTCTTT. Amino acid sequence: CSVPHTGLYTEAFF.

This clone was seen more than once but under ten times. The chain has TRBV30 and TRBJ1-5; weak D call: TRBD1 (5 bases). This CDR3 is 16 amino acids long. Per the germline V gene, CDR1 is GTSNPN and CDR2 is SVGIG (reference sequence). V lost 2 bases and J lost 3, with 17 bases in between. Here the CDR3 DNA reads TGTGCCTGGAGTCCCCTGGGGGGGGGTAACAATCAGCCCCAGCATTTT. It codes for CAWSPLGGGNNQPQHF.

The chain recombines TRBV6-5 with TRBJ1-2, with TRBD1 matching 7 bases. The CDR3 extends over 14 amino acids. V shed 6 bases, J shed 4 bases, and the junction held 8 bases outside the gene matches. Germline CDR1 and CDR2: MNHEY and SVGAGI. The CDR3 DNA reads TGTGCCAGCAGATCGACAGGGAGTCCCTATGGCTACACCTTC. Protein: CASRSTGSPYGYTF.

V and J are TRBV5-6 and TRBJ1-1; tentatively, D is TRBD1 (5 bases). This CDR3 region has 14 residues. Germline CDR1 reads SGHDT; CDR2 reads YYEEEE. The ends were cut back, 5 bases at V and 1 base at J, with 12 bases in the middle. The CDR3 loop is CASRLRGGNTEAFF. The CDR3 region has the DNA TGTGCCAGCAGATTGAGGGGAGGGAACACTGAAGCTTTCTTT.

The gene calls are TRBV3-1 (or the pseudogene TRBV3-2) and TRBJ2-7; TRBD2 matches 9 bases. V shed 3 bases and J 4 bases; nucleotides not matched to a gene: 10. The CDR3 is made up of 16 amino acids. The germline V gene has CDR1 LGHDT and CDR2 YNNKEL (reference sequence). The CDR3: CASSHTRGRAGYEQYF. In nucleotides, the CDR3 is TGTGCCAGCAGCCATACTCGCGGGAGGGCGGGATACGAGCAGTACTTC.

The chain employs TRBV5-1 and TRBJ1-4; D gene uncertain. Per germline, CDR1 SGHRS and CDR2 YFSETQ. The ends were cut back, 0 bases at V and 6 bases at J, with 9 bases in the middle. The CDR3 is 14 amino acids. The CDR3 region has the DNA TGCGCCAGCAGCTTGGACGGGCAACATGAAAAACTGTTTTTT. Protein product: CASSLDGQHEKLFF.

This clone was picked up a small number of times. The gene calls are TRBV28 and TRBJ2-7; 11 bases align to TRBD2. Germline-derived CDR1 and CDR2 are MDHEN and SYDVKM. V trimming: 5 bases; J trimming: 9 bases; junction bases outside the gene matches: 6. The CDR3 runs to 13 residues. CDR3 sequence reads: CASSPTSGRTQYF. The CDR3 DNA reads as TGTGCCAGCAGTCCAACTAGCGGGAGAACGCAGTACTTC.

V is TRBV9 and J is TRBJ2-5; TRBD2 aligns across 14 bases. The CDR3 loop spans 15 amino acids. J lost 5 bases, V lost 2 bases, and 2 bases had no gene match. CDR1 is SGDLS and CDR2 is YYNGEE in the germline V gene. CDR3 bases: TGTGCCAGCAGCGTGGGACTAGCGGGAGCGGAGACCCAGTACTTC. Translation: CASSVGLAGAETQYF.

The rearrangement joins TRBV19 to TRBJ1-2, with TRBD1 identical over 12 bases. The CDR3 extends over 18 amino acids. J gave up 1 base and V 9 bases, and 15 bases lay outside the gene matches. The germline V gene has CDR1 LNHDA and CDR2 SQIVND (reference sequence). CDR3 in DNA: TGTGCCAGCAGAAGATCCGGGACAGGGGGCTTAAGTAACTATGGCTACACCTTC. Translated: CASRRSGTGGLSNYGYTF.

V is TRBV3-1 (or the pseudogene TRBV3-2) and J is TRBJ1-6; D might be TRBD1 (5 bases). Trimming cost V 4 bases and J 14 bases, with 15 bases left between them. Germline V CDR1 and CDR2: LGHDT, YNNKEL (reference sequence). CDR3 length: 13 amino acids. The CDR3 DNA is TGTGCCAGCAGCCCACGTCAGGGTGCGACCCTCCACTTT. The encoded protein is CASSPRQGATLHF.

The DNA for the CDR3 is TGTGCCAGCAGCTTACAGGGGGGAGGGGTCTACGAGCAGTACTTC. It codes for CASSLQGGGVYEQYF. V and J are TRBV5-6 and TRBJ2-7, with D possibly being TRBD1 (8 bases). Between the trimmed V and J ends, which lost 2 bases and 3 bases, there was a span of 15 bases. CDR1 SGHDT and CDR2 YYEEEE come from the germline V gene. This CDR3 has 15 amino acids.

The chain uses TRBV27 and TRBJ1-5; possible D gene TRBD1, 6 bases. The V end was cut by 5 bases, the J end by 0 bases, with 14 bases between. This CDR3 has 16 amino acids. Germline V gene data show CDR1 as MNHEY and CDR2 as SMNVEV (reference sequence). Here the CDR3 DNA reads TGTGCCAGCAGTCCGCAACAGGGATCTAGCAATCAGCCCCAGCATTTT. Translation: CASSPQQGSSNQPQHF.

This chain connects TRBV5-4 to TRBJ1-2, with D possibly matching TRBD1 (6 bases). Germline V CDR1 and CDR2: SGHNT, YYREEE (reference sequence). This CDR3 contains 15 residues. V lost 0 bases, J lost 3 bases, and 12 bases lay in between. The CDR3 sequence: CASSLGQGLHYGYTF. The CDR3, as DNA: TGTGCCAGCAGCTTGGGTCAGGGGCTACACTATGGCTACACCTTC.

This chain joins TRBV12-5 and TRBJ2-1; D call uncertain. The CDR3 has 13 residues. V shed 6 bases and J shed 8 bases, with 14 bases lying between them. Germline assignment: CDR1 LGHNT and CDR2 FRNRAP. The CDR3 region is CASGTRFGDEQFF. CDR3 DNA sequence: TGTGCTAGTGGCACGCGATTTGGGGATGAGCAGTTCTTC.

A few counts support this clone. The chain is built from TRBV2 and TRBJ2-2; no reliable D call. The germline V gene encodes CDR1 SNHLY and CDR2 FYNNEI. The CDR3 runs 13 residues. The V end lost 2 bases, the J end lost 8 bases, and 9 bases lay between the germline ends. CDR3 region: CASSEQWVGELFF. For the CDR3, the DNA is TGTGCCAGCAGTGAACAATGGGTGGGGGAGCTGTTTTTT.

The rearrangement links TRBV12-3 or TRBV12-4 to TRBJ2-3; TRBD1 agrees at 8 bases. The CDR3 extends over 12 amino acids. V lost 4 bases and J lost 9; bases outside the gene matches: 3. For the CDR3, the DNA is TGTGCCAGCAGTTCGGACAGGGCCACGCAGTATTTT. Its protein product is CASSSDRATQYF.